The 4 T cell receptor beta chains below all came from one sample that was sequenced in a study of lymphopenia after photon versus proton radiotherapy. The method was immunoSEQ multiplex PCR; TCRdb's version includes in-frame clones alone and lacks a portion of them. The top ten clones hold over 2% of a sample with under 75,000 clones, about 90% of them seen once. The material was peripheral blood, obtained from a patient treated with photon-based radiotherapy. The receptors were gathered from a woman aged 40 to 49 with cholangiocarcinoma.

The DNA for the CDR3 is TGCGCCAGCGGGTGGATCGAGCAGTACTTC. It yields the protein CASGWIEQYF. The chain recombines TRBV10-2 with TRBJ2-5; D ambiguous. The end of the DNA is better explained by TRBJ2-7, so the J call may be wrong. Germline V gene lookup returns CDR1 WSHSY and CDR2 SAAADI. The CDR3 has 10 residues.

This rearrangement joins TRBV29-1 to TRBJ1-1, with D unclear. The CDR3 loop spans 15 amino acids. CDR1 is SQVTM and CDR2 is ANQGSEA in the germline V gene. V was clipped by 2 bases and J by 0 bases, with 13 bases between them. The CDR3 protein is CSVEQGHGVNTEAFF. The DNA for the CDR3 is TGCAGCGTTGAACAAGGGCACGGAGTGAACACTGAAGCTTTCTTT.

Only one count was recorded for this clone. The chain combines TRBV6-1 with TRBJ2-4, with D unclear. V was clipped by 4 bases and J by 3 bases, with 7 bases between them. Per germline, CDR1 MNHNS and CDR2 SASEGT. The CDR3 spans 13 residues. CDR3 in amino acids: CASSGVDKNIQYF. In nucleotides, the CDR3 is TGTGCCAGCAGTGGGGTAGACAAAAACATTCAGTACTTC.

V usage is TRBV5-4 and J usage is TRBJ2-3, with TRBD2 identical over 12 bases. Germline-derived CDR1 and CDR2 are SGHNT and YYREEE (reference sequence). The V gene end was trimmed by 5 bases and the J gene end by 0 bases; junction bases not matched to a gene: 7. This CDR3 region has 17 residues. The chain's CDR3 is CASRPLAGGPSTDTQYF. The CDR3 nucleotides are TGTGCCAGCAGACCACTAGCGGGGGGACCAAGCACAGATACGCAGTATTTT.